Sequencing of this T cell receptor beta chain was carried out in a study of radiation and T cells in renal cell carcinoma. Points from the study as a whole: Top tumor clonotypes rose in blood 2 weeks post-radiation, then contracted.

Time point described: blood 2 weeks post-SBRT. The sample's treatment: 15 Gy SBRT to primary tumor, nephrectomy 4 weeks later. Serial blood draws occurred at baseline and 2 and 4 weeks post-SBRT. The tumor was a clear cell renal cell carcinoma. Concerning this clone: Antigen specificity is unknown.

The J segment lost 2 bases and the V segment lost 4 bases, leaving 4 bases of the junction unmatched. In germline, CDR1 is SGHDN, CDR2 FVKESK. The CDR3 covers 16 residues. Assay: immunoSEQ multiplex PCR; the TCRdb copy retains only in-frame clones and omits some. The repertoire holds tens of thousands of clones, with approximately 86% as singletons. The receptor was derived from a woman aged 50 to 60 with renal cell carcinoma. The sequences come from blood, collected from a patient whose treatment included radiotherapy and nephrectomy. The genes are TRBV14 and TRBJ2-7, with TRBD2 matching 14 bases. The CDR3 is CASSRGTSGSAYEQYF. CDR3 nucleotide sequence: TGTGCCAGCAGCCGAGGGACTAGCGGGAGTGCCTACGAGCAGTACTTC. The complete variable domain, with remaining parts taken from reference TRBV14 and TRBJ2-7, reads EAGVTQFPSHSVIEKGQTVTLRCDPISGHDNLYWYRRVMGKEIKFLLHFVKESKQDESGMPNNRFLAERTGGTYSTLKVQPAELEDSGVYFCASSRGTSGSAYEQYFGPGTRLTVT.